These T cell receptor beta chains were read from a single sample in a study of cytomegalovirus exposure and HLA in healthy donors. Repertoires were generated with immunoSEQ multiplex PCR, while TCRdb's copy carries only in-frame clones and drops some. The sample has about 180,000 clones; around 80% are singletons. Sample: PBMCs. These receptors originate from a woman between 45 and 65 years old in good health and CMV-seronegative. Each CDR3 is given with its conserved first and last residue. The order of the fields is CDR3 length, V gene, J gene, clone size, CDR3 protein. Part of the rows lack a size; the others show once, few, many or a class for expanded clones.

15,TRBV2,TRBJ2-1,-,CASRYSGSSYNEQFF
14,TRBV27,TRBJ2-7,once,CASSPGGHSYEQYF
11,TRBV30,TRBJ2-4,-,CAGRRENIQYF
12,TRBV6-5,TRBJ2-7,-,CASWQSSYEQYF
14,TRBV28,TRBJ2-1,-,CASRSVSSYNEQFF
16,TRBV5-1,TRBJ1-1,-,CASSRLTGETNTEAFF
14,TRBV15,TRBJ2-7,once,CATSSLGQGYEQYF
15,TRBV9,TRBJ2-7,-,CASSVEGTKNYEQYF
12,TRBV29-1,TRBJ2-7,-,CSYTGASYEQYF
12,TRBV19,TRBJ2-3,-,CATRRSGDTQYF
14,TRBV5-4,TRBJ1-4,-,CASSLKGAGEKLFF
16,TRBV28,TRBJ2-1,few,CASSLLSSGGRGGQFF
15,TRBV2,TRBJ1-5,-,CASSESSGGQQPQHF
14,TRBV4-3,TRBJ2-3,-,CASSQDSGTDTQYF
17,TRBV21-1,TRBJ1-4,-,CASSKAFPGQKNEKLFF
12,TRBV28,TRBJ1-2,once,CASQYRGTGYTF
12,TRBV4-3,TRBJ1-2,-,CASSPGQDGYTF